The present TCR beta chain was sequenced within a study of identical twins. Using its own MiXCR run on the 5' RACE reads, TCRdb lists one record per CDR3 protein. This sample has 690,000 or so distinct CDR3 sequences; 8.6% occur once, and the top ten carry around 0.98%. This CDR3 region has 14 residues. The germline CDR1 and CDR2 sequences are SSHAT and FNYEAQ (reference sequence). Study-wide findings and caveats: Fewer insertions were carried by abundant cord blood beta clonotypes, but none was seen in memory repertoires. Researchers reported excess low generation probability among twin-shared out-of-frame alpha sequences.

This clonotype was detected ten times or more. The antigen remains undetermined. An end of the junction does not agree with germline; a read error may underlie this. In addition, the sample was reused for a study of yellow fever vaccine responses in identical twins.

This TCR derives from a woman in her late teens or twenties in good health. The rearrangement links TRBV7-7 to TRBJ2-2, with 8 bases aligning to TRBD1. The sample consisted of PBMCs. The CDR3 DNA follows: TGTGCTAGCAGCCAAAGACAGGGGACCGGGGAGCTGTTTTTT. Amino acid sequence: CASSQRQGTGELFF.